These T cell receptor beta chains were read from a single sample in a study of blood T cell repertoires in COVID-19. The data were produced by immunoSEQ multiplex PCR, yet TCRdb's version contains in-frame clones alone and is incomplete. The sample consists of fewer than 300,000 clones, approximately 80% of them appearing once. The specimen sequenced was PBMCs or T cells enriched from blood (not recorded which). The receptors derive from a middle-aged man who had been exposed to COVID-19. Both conserved end residues are part of each CDR3. Fields, in order: J gene, V gene, CDR3 protein.

TRBJ1-1,TRBV11-2,CASSLVQNTEAFF
TRBJ1-6,TRBV25-1,CASSEYRDFRSPLHF
TRBJ1-2,TRBV20-1,CSASRAQDRDSRGYTF
TRBJ2-2,TRBV12-3/TRBV12-4,CASSPTGAGELFF
TRBJ2-7,TRBV28,CASSPPGGSYEQYF
TRBJ1-1,TRBV12-3/TRBV12-4,CASSFTYTEAFF
TRBJ1-3,TRBV11-2,CASSSGQHSGNTIYF
TRBJ2-2,TRBV2,CASTAGEVGELFF
TRBJ2-7,TRBV6-5,CASSRLAGSYEQYF
TRBJ1-5,TRBV6-1,CASRGEGPQHF
TRBJ2-5,TRBV6-5,CASSYSGTTPPETQYF
TRBJ2-2,TRBV2,CASIWTTNTGELFF
TRBJ1-5,TRBV30,CAWSKGSSQPQHF
TRBJ2-5,TRBV4-2,CASSPQAGSTQYF
TRBJ2-1,TRBV14,CASSHITGLHEQFF
TRBJ1-1,TRBV10-3,CATSGTGRRNTEAFF
TRBJ2-3,TRBV5-4,CASSLRVLANTDTQYF
TRBJ2-7,TRBV4-1,CASSQVVSSYEQYF
TRBJ1-2,TRBV21-1,CASSKAEKSGYTF
TRBJ2-2,TRBV10-3,CAIRGTSGRHTGELFF
TRBJ1-6,TRBV30,CAWIIGTGSYNSPLHF
TRBJ2-2,TRBV12-5,CASGSPSSAARGSWLATGELFF
TRBJ2-2,TRBV7-3,CASSFDTLAGYTGELFF
TRBJ1-5,TRBV12-3/TRBV12-4,CASSFHSQPQHF
TRBJ2-3,TRBV5-4,CASSFRQSSTDTQYF
TRBJ1-1,TRBV2,CASIKDRGPEAFF
TRBJ2-3,TRBV6-5,CASATATTGAREYF
TRBJ2-2,TRBV11-3,CASSPEVFTGELFF
TRBJ1-3,TRBV9,CASSVYSGNTIYF
TRBJ2-1,TRBV10-1,CASSESVAGGEQFF
TRBJ2-7,TRBV9,CASSVGLAGDTYEQYF
TRBJ2-2,TRBV4-1,CASSRAGGWTGELFF
TRBJ1-2,TRBV18,CASSLNGQSYGYTF
TRBJ2-7,TRBV7-9,CASKGQETYEQYF
TRBJ2-3,TRBV27,CASSPTPLVTDTQYF
TRBJ1-3,TRBV9,CASAGGARNTIYF
TRBJ2-2,TRBV6-9,CASSYEYIAGPGTGELFF
TRBJ1-2,TRBV2,CASSGDRDTANYGYTF
TRBJ2-7,TRBV5-4,CASPYTLF
TRBJ2-5,TRBV2,CASSTAGKETQYF
TRBJ2-1,TRBV10-3,CAMATGGGHNEQFF
TRBJ1-5,TRBV3-1/TRBV3-2,CASSHRAGNQPQHF
TRBJ2-7,TRBV6-5,CASSYSGRARGEQYF
TRBJ2-1,TRBV5-6,CASSFSNEQFF
TRBJ2-1,TRBV4-1,CASSQVSSYDEQFF
TRBJ2-2,TRBV13,CASSPGTGGATGELFF
TRBJ1-2,TRBV27,CASSLSIHRGIDGYTF
TRBJ2-3,TRBV18,CASSQRLHTDTQYF
TRBJ1-5,TRBV7-9,CASSLRPTVPNQPQHF
TRBJ1-1,TRBV27,CASSPWTGRNTEAFF
TRBJ2-7,TRBV25-1,CASNKDSGAYEQYF
TRBJ2-5,TRBV6-5,CASTGGGAQETQYF
TRBJ2-5,TRBV3-1/TRBV3-2,CASSPGGAGGPRTQYF
TRBJ2-3,TRBV5-6,CASSRKSGSDTQYF
TRBJ2-3,TRBV2,CASSAFVRDTQYF
TRBJ1-1,TRBV9,CASSVDLRNTEAFF